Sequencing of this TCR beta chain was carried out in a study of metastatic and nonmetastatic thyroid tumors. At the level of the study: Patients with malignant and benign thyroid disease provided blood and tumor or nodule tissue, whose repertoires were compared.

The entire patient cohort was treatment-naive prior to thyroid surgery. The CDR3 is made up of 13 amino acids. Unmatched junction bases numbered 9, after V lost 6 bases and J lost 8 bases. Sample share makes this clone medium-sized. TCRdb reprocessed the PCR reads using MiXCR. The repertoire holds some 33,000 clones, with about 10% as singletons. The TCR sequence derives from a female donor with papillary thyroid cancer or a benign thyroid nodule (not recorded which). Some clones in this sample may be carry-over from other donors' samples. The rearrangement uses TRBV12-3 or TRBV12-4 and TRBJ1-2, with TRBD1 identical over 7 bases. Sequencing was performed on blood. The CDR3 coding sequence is TGTGCCAGCAGCCTAGGGGGCAGGGAAGGCTACACCTTC. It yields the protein CASSLGGREGYTF.